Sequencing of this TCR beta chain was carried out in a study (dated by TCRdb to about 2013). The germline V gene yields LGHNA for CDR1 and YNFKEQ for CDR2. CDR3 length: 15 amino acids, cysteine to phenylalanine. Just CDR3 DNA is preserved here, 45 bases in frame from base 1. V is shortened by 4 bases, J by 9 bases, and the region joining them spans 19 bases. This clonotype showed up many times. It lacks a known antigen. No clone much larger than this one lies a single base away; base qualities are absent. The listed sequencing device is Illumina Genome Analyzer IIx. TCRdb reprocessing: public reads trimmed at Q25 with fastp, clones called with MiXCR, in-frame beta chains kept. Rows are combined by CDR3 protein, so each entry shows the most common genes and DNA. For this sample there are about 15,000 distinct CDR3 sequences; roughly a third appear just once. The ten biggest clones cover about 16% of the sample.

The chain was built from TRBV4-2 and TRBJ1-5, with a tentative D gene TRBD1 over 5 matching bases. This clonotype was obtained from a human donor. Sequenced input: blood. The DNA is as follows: TGTGCCAGCAGCCCTTCGGACACTTCCCTAAGGCCCCAGCATTTT. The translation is CASSPSDTSLRPQHF.